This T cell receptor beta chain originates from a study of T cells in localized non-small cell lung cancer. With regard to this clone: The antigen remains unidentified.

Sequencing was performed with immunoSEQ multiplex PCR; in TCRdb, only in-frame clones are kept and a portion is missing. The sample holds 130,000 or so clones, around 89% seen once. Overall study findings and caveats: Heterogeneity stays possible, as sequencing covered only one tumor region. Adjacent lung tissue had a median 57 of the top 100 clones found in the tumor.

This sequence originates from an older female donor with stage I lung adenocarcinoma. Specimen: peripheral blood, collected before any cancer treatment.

In DNA form, the CDR3 reads TGTGCCAGCAGTGAACGGATGACGGGGGGGGATAATGGCTACACCTTC. This encodes CASSERMTGGDNGYTF. The genes are TRBV2 and TRBJ1-2, with a tentative D call TRBD1 (5 bases). The CDR3 is 16 residues long. Germline V gives CDR1 SNHLY, CDR2 FYNNEI. The ends were cut back, 2 bases at V and 6 bases at J, with 19 bases in the middle.